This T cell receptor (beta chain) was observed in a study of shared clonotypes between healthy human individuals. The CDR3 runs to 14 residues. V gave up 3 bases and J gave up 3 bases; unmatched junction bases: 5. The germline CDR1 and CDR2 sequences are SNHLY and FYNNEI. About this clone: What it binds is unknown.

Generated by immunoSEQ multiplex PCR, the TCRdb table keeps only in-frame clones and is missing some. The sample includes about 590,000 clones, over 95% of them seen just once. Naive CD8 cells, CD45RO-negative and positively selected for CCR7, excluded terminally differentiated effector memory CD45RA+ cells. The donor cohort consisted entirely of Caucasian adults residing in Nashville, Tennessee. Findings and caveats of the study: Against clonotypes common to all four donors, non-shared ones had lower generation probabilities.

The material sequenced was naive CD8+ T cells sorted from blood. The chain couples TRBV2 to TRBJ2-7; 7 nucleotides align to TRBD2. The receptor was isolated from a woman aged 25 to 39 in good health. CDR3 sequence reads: CASSDLADNYEQYF. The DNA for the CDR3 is TGTGCCAGCAGTGACCTAGCGGACAACTACGAGCAGTACTTC. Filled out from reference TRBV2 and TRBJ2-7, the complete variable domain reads EPEVTQTPSHQVTQMGQEVILRCVPISNHLYFYWYRQILGQKVEFLVSFYNNEISEKSEIFDDQFSVERPDGSNFTLKIRSTKLEDSAMYFCASSDLADNYEQYFGPGTRLTVT.